One TCR beta chain is described in this entry. Its specificity is not known. The sample is drawn from a study of siplizumab effects on memory and regulatory T cells. This CDR3 is 11 amino acids long. CDR1 and CDR2 (germline): GTSNPN, SVGIG (reference sequence). V shed 6 bases and J shed 5 bases, with 8 bases lying between them. Notes on the study in general: Unstimulated naive T cells seemed to show more diversity than memory cells did, and they also seemed to be among the major contributors to the alloresponse.

Profiled with immunoSEQ multiplex PCR; TCRdb holds only in-frame clones, not every one. The profile shows 80,000 to 130,000 clones, about 93% of them singletons. Sequenced input: Tregs sorted from blood. The chain recombines TRBV30 with TRBJ2-1; D gene ambiguous. This clonotype was sampled from a human donor in good health. CDR3 loop: CACGFNNEQFF. CDR3 bases: TGTGCCTGTGGGTTTAACAATGAGCAGTTCTTC.